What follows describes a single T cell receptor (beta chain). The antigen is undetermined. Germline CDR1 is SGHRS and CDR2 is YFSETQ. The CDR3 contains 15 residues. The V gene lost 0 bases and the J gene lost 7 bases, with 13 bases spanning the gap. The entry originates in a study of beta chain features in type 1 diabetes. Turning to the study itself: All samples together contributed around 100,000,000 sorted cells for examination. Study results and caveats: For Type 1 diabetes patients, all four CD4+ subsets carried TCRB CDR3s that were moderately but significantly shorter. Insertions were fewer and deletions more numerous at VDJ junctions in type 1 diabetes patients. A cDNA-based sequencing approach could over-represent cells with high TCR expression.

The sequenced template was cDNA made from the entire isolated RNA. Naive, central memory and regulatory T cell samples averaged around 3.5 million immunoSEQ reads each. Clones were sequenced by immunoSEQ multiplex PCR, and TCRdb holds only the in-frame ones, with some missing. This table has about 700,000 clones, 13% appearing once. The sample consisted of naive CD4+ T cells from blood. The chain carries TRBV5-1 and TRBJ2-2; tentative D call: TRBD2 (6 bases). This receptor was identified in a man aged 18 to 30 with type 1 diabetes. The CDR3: CASSLAPDGGGELFF. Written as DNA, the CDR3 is TGCGCCAGCAGCTTGGCACCCGACGGGGGCGGGGAGCTGTTTTTT.